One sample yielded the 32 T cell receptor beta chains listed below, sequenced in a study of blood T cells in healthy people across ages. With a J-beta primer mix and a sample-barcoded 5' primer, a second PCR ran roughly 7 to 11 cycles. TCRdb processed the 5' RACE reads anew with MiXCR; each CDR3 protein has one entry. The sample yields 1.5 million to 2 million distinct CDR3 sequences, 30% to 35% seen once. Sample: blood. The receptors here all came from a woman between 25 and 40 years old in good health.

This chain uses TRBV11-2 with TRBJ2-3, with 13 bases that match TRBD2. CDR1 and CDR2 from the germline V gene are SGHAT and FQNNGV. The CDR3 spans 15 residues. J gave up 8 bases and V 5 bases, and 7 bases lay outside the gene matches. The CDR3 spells CASSPPGTSGATQYF. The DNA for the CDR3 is TGTGCCAGCAGCCCCCCAGGGACTAGCGGGGCTACGCAGTATTTT.

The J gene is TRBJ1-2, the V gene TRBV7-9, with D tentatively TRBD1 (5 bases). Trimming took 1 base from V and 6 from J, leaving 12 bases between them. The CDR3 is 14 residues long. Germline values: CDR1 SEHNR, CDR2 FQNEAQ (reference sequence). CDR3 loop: CASSLVPGLNGYTF. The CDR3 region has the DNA TGTGCCAGCAGCTTAGTACCGGGGCTCAATGGCTACACCTTC.

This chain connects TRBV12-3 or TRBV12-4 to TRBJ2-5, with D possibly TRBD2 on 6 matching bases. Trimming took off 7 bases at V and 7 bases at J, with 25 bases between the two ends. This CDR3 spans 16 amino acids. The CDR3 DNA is TGTGCCAGCACCCCAGGTTCGGAGGGGTACGGGGTGACCCAGTACTTC. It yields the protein CASTPGSEGYGVTQYF.

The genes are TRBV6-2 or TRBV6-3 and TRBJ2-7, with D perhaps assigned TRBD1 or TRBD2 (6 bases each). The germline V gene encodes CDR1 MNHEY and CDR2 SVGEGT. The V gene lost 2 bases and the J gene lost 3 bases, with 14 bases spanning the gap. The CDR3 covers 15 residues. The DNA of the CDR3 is TGTGCCAGCAGTTACGGGGGCGGGGCCAACTACGAGCAGTACTTC. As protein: CASSYGGGANYEQYF.

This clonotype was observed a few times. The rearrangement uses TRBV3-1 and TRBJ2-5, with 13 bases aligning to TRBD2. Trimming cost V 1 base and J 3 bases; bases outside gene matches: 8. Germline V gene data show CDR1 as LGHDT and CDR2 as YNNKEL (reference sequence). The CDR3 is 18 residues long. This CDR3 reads CASSQVILAGGPEETQYF. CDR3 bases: TGTGCCAGCAGCCAAGTAATACTAGCGGGAGGGCCGGAAGAGACCCAGTACTTC.

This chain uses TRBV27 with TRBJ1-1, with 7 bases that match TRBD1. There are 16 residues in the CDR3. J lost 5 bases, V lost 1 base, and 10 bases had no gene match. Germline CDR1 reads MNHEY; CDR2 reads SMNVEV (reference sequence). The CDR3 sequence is CASSLLVSGGKTEAFF. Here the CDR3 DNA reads TGTGCCAGCAGTTTATTGGTTTCAGGGGGAAAGACTGAAGCTTTCTTT.

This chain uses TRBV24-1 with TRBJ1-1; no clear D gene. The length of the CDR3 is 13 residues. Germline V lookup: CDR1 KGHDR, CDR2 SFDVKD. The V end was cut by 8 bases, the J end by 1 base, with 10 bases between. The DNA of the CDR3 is TGTGCCACCAAGACGGACGGGAACACTGAAGCTTTCTTT. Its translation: CATKTDGNTEAFF.

CDR3 bases: TGCAGCGTTGGGGAGGTGGATGGTAAGCCCCAGCATTTT. Amino acid sequence: CSVGEVDGKPQHF. The rearrangement links TRBV29-1 to TRBJ1-5; D is undetermined. Germline CDR1 SQVTM, CDR2 ANQGSEA. Between the trimmed V and J ends, which lost 4 bases and 8 bases, there was a span of 15 bases. The CDR3 length is 13 residues.

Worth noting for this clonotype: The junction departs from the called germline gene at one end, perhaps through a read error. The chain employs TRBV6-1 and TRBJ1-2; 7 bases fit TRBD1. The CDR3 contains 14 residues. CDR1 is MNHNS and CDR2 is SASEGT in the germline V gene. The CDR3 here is CASSLRGSNYGHTF. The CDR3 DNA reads TGTGCCAGTAGCCTCAGGGGGTCTAACTATGGCCACACCTTC.

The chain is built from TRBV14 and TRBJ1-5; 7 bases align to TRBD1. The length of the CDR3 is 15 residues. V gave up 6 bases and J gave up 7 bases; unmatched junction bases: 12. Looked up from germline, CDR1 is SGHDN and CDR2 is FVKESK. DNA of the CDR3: TGTGCCAGCAGGGAAATTACAGGGGATGAACAGCCCCAGCATTTT. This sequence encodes CASREITGDEQPQHF.

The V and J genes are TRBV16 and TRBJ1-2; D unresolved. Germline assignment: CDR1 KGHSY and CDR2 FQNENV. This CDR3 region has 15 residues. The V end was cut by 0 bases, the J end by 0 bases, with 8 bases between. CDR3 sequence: CASSQSGIANYGYTF. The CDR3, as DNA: TGTGCCAGCAGCCAATCGGGCATAGCTAACTATGGCTACACCTTC.

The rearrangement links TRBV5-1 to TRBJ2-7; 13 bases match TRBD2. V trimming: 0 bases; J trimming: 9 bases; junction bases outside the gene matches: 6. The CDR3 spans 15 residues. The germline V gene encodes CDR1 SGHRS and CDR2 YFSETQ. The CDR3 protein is CASSLELAGGRGQYF. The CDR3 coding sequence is TGCGCCAGCAGCTTGGAACTAGCGGGAGGGCGAGGGCAGTACTTC.

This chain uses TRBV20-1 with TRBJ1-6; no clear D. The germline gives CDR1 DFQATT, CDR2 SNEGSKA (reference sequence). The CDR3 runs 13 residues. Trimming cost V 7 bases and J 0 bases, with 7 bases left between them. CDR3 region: CSVMGSYNSPLHF. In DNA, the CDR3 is TGCAGTGTAATGGGCTCCTATAATTCACCCCTCCACTTT.

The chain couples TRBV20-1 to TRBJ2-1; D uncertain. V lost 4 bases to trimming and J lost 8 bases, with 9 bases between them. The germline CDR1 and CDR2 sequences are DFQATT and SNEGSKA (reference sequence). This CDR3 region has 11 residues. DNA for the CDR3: TGCAGTGCTATCCCCGGGCATGAGCAGTTCTTC. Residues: CSAIPGHEQFF.

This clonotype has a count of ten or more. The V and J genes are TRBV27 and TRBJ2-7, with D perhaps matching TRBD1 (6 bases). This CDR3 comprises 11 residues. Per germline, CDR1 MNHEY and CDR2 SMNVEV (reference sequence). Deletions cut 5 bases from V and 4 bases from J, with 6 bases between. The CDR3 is CASSTGYEQYF. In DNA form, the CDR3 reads TGTGCCAGCAGTACAGGGTACGAGCAGTACTTC.

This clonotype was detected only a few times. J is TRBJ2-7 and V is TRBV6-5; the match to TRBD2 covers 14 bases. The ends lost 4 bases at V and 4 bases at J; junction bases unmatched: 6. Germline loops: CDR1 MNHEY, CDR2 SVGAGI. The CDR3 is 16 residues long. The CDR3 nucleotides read TGTGCCAGCAGTTGGGGACTAGCGGGGGCCGATTACGAGCAGTACTTC. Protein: CASSWGLAGADYEQYF.

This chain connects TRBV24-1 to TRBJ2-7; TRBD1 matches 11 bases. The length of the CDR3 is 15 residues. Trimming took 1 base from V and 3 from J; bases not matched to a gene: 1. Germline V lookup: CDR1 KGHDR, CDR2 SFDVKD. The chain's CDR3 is CATSDFGTGGYEQYF. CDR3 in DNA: TGTGCCACCAGTGATTTTGGGACAGGGGGCTACGAGCAGTACTTC.

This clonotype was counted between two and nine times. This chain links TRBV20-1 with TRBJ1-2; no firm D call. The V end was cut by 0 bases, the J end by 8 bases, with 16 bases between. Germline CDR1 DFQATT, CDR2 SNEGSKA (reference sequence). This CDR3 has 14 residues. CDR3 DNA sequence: TGCAGTGCTAGAGATATGGGAACGGAGTACGGCTACACCTTC. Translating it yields CSARDMGTEYGYTF.

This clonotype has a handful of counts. CDR3 in DNA: TGTGCCAGCAGCTTAGTGGGACAGGGGGCTTATCATGAGCAGTTCTTC. Protein sequence: CASSLVGQGAYHEQFF. The gene calls are TRBV7-3 and TRBJ2-1, with 12 bases lining up with TRBD1. This CDR3 comprises 16 residues. The J segment lost 8 bases and the V segment lost 2 bases, leaving 7 bases of the junction unmatched. Germline V gives CDR1 SGHTA, CDR2 FQGTGA.

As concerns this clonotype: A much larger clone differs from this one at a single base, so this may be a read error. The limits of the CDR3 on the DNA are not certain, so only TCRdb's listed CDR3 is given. The CDR3 protein is CSVAYGTTDTQCF. The V gene is TRBV29-1, the J gene TRBJ2-3; the D call of TRBD1 is as the table states it, not checked on the DNA. Germline V CDR1 and CDR2: SQVTM, ANQGSEA. The CDR3 is 13 amino acids in total, end residues counted.

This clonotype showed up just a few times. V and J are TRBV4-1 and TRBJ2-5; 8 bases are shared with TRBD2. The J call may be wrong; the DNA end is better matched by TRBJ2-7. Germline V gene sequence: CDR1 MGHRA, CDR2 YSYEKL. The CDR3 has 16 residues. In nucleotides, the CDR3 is TGCGCCAGCAGCCAGTCGGGGGGGGCAGACCTCTACGAGCAGTACTTC. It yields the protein CASSQSGGADLYEQYF.

Here the CDR3 reads CASSQRTAGETQYF. The DNA of the CDR3 is TGTGCCAGCTCACAGCGGACCGCAGGGGAGACCCAGTACTTC. V gene TRBV18 combines with J gene TRBJ2-7, with D perhaps being TRBD1 or TRBD2 (5 bases each). The DNA end favors TRBJ2-5, so the J call may be wrong. Per germline, CDR1 KGHSH and CDR2 LQKENI. CDR3 length: 14 residues.

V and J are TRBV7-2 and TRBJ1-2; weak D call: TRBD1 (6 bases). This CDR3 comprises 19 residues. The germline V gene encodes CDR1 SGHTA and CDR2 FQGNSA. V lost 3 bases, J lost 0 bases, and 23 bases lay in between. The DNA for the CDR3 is TGTGCCAGCAGCTTTACCCCGGACAGAGGCTCCCAGGCTAACTATGGCTACACCTTC. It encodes CASSFTPDRGSQANYGYTF.

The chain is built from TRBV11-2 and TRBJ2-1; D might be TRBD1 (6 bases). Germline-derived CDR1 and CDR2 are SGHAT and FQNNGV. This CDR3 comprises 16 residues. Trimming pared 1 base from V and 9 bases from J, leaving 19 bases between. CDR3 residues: CASSLGSGTIAREQFF. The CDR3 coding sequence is TGTGCCAGCAGCTTAGGATCCGGGACAATAGCACGTGAGCAGTTCTTC.

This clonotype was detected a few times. This chain's CDR3 is CASKESSVRENTQYF. The CDR3, as DNA: TGTGCCAGCAAAGAAAGTAGCGTTAGGGAGAATACGCAGTATTTT. The chain couples TRBV6-1 to TRBJ2-3; tentatively, D is TRBD2 (5 bases). CDR1 MNHNS and CDR2 SASEGT come from the germline V gene. V lost 7 bases, J lost 7 bases, and 21 bases lay in between. CDR3 length: 15 amino acids.

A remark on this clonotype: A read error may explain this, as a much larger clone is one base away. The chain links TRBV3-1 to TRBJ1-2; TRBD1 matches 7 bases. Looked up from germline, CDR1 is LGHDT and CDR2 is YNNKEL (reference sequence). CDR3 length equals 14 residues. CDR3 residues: CTSSLFDRETGYTF. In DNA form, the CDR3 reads TGTACCAGCAGCCTCTTCGACAGGGAAACTGGCTACACCTTC.

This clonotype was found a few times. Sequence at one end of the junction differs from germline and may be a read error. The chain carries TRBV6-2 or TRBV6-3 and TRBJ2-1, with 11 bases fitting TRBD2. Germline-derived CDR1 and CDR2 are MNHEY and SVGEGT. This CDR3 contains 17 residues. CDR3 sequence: CANSAHSGGAGYNEQFF. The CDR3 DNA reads TGTGCCAACAGTGCCCATAGCGGGGGGGCCGGTTACAATGAGCAGTTCTTC.

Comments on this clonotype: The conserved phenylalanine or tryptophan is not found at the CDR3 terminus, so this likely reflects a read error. CDR3 sequence (DNA): TGCGCCAGCAGCTCCTACACGGGGACGCTGGAAAACATTCAGTACTGC. Encoded protein: CASSSYTGTLENIQYC. J is TRBJ2-4 and V is TRBV4-1; D might be TRBD1 or TRBD2, each matching 5 bases. The CDR3 loop spans 16 amino acids. V shed 5 bases and J shed 5 bases, with 19 bases lying between them. In germline, CDR1 is MGHRA, CDR2 YSYEKL.

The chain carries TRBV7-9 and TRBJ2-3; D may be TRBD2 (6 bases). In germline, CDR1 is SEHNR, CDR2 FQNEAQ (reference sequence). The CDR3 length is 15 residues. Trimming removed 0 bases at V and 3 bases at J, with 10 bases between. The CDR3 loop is CASSLARGRTDTQYF. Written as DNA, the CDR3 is TGTGCCAGCAGCTTAGCGCGGGGTAGGACAGATACGCAGTATTTT. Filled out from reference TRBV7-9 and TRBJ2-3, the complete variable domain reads DTGVSQNPRHKITKRGQNVTFRCDPISEHNRLYWYRQTLGQGPEFLTYFQNEAQLEKSRLLSDRFSAERPKGSFSTLEIQRTEQGDSAMYLCASSLARGRTDTQYFGPGTRLTVL.

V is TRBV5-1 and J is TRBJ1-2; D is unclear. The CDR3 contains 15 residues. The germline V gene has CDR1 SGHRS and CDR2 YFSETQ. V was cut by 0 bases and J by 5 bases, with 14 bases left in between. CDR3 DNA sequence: TGCGCCAGCAGCTTGGAGAAGGGTCCAGAGTATGGCTACACCTTC. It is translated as CASSLEKGPEYGYTF. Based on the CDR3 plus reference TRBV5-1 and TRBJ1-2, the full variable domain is KAGVTQTPRYLIKTRGQQVTLSCSPISGHRSVSWYQQTPGQGLQFLFEYFSETQRNKGNFPGRFSGRQFSNSRSEMNVSTLELGDSALYLCASSLEKGPEYGYTFGSGTRLTVV.

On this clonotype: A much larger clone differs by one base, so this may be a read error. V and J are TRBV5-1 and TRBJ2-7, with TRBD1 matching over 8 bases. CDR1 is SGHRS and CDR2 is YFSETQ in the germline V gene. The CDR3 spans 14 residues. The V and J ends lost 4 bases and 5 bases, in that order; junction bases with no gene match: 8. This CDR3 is CASSASGGVHEQYF. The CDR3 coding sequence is TGCGCCAGCAGCGCCTCAGGGGGCGTCCACGAGCAGTACTTC.

The DNA for the CDR3 is TGTGCCAGCACGGACAGGGGGCGCATAGCCTACGAGCAGTACTTC. Protein product: CASTDRGRIAYEQYF. V is TRBV6-1 and J is TRBJ2-7, with 11 bases identical to TRBD1. The CDR3 has 15 residues. Germline values: CDR1 MNHNS, CDR2 SASEGT. J lost 2 bases, V lost 7 bases, and 7 bases had no gene match.